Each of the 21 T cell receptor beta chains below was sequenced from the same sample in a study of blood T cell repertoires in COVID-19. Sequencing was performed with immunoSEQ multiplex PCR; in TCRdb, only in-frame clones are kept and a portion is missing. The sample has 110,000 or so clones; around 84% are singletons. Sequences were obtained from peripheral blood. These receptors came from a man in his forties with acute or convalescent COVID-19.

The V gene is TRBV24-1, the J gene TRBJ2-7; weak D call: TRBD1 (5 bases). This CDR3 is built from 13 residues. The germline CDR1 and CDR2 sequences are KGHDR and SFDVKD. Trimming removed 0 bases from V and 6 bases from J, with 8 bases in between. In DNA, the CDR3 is TGTGCCACCAGTGATTTGAGGGGAAGCGAGCAGTACTTC. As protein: CATSDLRGSEQYF.

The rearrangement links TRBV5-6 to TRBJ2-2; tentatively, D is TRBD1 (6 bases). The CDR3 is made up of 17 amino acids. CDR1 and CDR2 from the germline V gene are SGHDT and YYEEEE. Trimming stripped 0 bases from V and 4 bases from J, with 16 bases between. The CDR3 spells CASSLVAGVVGTGELFF. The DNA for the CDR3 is TGTGCCAGCAGCTTGGTGGCAGGGGTGGTGGGCACCGGGGAGCTGTTTTTT.

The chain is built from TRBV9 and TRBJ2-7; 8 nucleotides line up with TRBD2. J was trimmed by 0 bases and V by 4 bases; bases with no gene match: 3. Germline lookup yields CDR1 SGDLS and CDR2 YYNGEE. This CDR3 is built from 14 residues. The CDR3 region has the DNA TGTGCCAGCAGCCCAGGGACTAGCTCCTACGAGCAGTACTTC. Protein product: CASSPGTSSYEQYF.

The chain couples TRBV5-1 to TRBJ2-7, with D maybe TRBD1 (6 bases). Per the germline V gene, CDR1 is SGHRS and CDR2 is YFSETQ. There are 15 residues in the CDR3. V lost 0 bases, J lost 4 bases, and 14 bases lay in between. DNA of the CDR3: TGCGCCAGCAGCTTGGCCTCAGGGACAACTTACGAGCAGTACTTC. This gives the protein CASSLASGTTYEQYF.

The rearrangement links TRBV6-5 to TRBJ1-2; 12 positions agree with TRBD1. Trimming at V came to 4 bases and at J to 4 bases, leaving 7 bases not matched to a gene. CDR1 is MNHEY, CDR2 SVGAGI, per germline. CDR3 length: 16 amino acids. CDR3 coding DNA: TGTGCCAGCAGTTCCCGGGGACAGGGGGCTGCCTATGGCTACACCTTC. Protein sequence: CASSSRGQGAAYGYTF.

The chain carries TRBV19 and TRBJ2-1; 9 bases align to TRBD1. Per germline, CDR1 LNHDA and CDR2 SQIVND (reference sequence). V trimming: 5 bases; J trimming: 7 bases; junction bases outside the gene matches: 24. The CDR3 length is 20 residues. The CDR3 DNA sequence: TGTGCCAGTAGTTCCTACATAGTCCGGGACAGGGTCAATTTAGCAAATGAGCAGTTCTTC. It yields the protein CASSSYIVRDRVNLANEQFF.

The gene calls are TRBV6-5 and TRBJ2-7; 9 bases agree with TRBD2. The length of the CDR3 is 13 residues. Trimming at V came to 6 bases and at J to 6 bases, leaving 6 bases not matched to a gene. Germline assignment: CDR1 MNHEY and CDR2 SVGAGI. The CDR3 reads CASSLGLAFEQYF. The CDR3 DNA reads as TGTGCCAGCAGCTTGGGACTAGCATTCGAGCAGTACTTC.

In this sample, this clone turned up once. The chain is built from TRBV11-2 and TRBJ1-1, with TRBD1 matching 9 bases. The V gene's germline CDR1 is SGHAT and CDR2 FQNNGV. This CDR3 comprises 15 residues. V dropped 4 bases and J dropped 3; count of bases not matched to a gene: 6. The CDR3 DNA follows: TGTGCCAGCAGCTCCAGCGGGACAGGGCACACTGAAGCTTTCTTT. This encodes CASSSSGTGHTEAFF.

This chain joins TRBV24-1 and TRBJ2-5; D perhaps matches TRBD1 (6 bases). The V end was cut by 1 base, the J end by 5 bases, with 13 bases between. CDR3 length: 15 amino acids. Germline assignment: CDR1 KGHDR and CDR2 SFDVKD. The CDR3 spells CATSDFKTGTETQYF. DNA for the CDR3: TGTGCCACCAGTGATTTTAAAACAGGGACGGAGACCCAGTACTTC.

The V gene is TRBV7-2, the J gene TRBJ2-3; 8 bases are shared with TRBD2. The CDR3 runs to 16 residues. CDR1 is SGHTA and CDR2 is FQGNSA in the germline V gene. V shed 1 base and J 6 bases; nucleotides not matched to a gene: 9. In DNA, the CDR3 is TGTGCCAGCAGCTTAGGGGTAGCGGGGTCCATTGATACGCAGTATTTT. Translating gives CASSLGVAGSIDTQYF. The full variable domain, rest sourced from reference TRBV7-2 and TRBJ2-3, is GAGVSQSPSNKVTEKGKDVELRCDPISGHTALYWYRQSLGQGLEFLIYFQGNSAPDKSGLPSDRFSAERTGGSVSTLTIQRTQQEDSAVYLCASSLGVAGSIDTQYFGPGTRLTVL.

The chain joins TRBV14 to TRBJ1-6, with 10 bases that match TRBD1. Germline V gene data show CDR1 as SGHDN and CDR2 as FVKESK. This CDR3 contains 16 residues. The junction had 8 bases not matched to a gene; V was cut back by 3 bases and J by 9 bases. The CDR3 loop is CASSHLPGQGTSPLHF. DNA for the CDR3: TGTGCCAGCAGCCACCTACCGGGACAGGGGACTTCACCCCTCCACTTT.

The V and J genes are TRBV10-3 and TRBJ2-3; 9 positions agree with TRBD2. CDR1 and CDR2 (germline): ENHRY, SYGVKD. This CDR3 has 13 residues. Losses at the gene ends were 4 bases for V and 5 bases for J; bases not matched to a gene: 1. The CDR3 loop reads CAISGAGGDTQYF. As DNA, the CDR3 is TGTGCCATCAGTGGAGCGGGGGGAGATACGCAGTATTTT.

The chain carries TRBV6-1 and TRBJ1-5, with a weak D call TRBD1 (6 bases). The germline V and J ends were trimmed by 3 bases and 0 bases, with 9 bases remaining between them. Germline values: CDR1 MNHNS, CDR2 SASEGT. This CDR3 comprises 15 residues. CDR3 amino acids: CASSEDSYSNQPQHF. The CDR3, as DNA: TGTGCCAGCAGTGAGGACAGCTATAGCAATCAGCCCCAGCATTTT.

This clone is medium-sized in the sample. The CDR3 sequence is CASSSPRQGGTGELFF. CDR3 in DNA: TGTGCCAGCAGCTCCCCTAGACAGGGCGGCACCGGGGAGCTGTTTTTT. The V call is TRBV7-3, the J call TRBJ2-2; 7 bases are a match to TRBD1. The length of the CDR3 is 16 residues. Germline CDR1 is SGHTA and CDR2 is FQGTGA. V shed 4 bases, J shed 4 bases, and the junction held 9 bases outside the gene matches.

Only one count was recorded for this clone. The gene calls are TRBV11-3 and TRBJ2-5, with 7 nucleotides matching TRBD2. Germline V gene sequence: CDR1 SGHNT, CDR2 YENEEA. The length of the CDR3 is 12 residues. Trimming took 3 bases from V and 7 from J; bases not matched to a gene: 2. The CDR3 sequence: CASSLPGGTQYF. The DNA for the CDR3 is TGTGCCAGCAGCTTGCCGGGAGGGACCCAGTACTTC.

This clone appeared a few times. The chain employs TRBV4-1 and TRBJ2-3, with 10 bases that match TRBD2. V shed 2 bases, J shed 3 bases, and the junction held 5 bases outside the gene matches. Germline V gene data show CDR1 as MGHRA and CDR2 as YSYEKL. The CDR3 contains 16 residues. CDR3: CASSQRPAGGTDTQYF. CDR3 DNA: TGCGCCAGCAGCCAACGACCAGCGGGGGGGACAGATACGCAGTATTTT.

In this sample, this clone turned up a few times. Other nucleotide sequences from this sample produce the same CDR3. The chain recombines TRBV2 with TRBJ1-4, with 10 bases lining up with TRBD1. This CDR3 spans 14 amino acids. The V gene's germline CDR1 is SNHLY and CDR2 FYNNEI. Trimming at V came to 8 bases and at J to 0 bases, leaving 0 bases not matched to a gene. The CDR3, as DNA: TGTGCCAGCGGACAGGGGGCAACTAATGAAAAACTGTTTTTT. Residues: CASGQGATNEKLFF.

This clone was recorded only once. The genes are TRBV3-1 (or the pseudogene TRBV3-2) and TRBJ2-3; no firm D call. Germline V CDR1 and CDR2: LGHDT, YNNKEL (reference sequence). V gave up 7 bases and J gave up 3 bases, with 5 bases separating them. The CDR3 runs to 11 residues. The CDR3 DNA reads TGTGCCAGCACCGGTACAGATACGCAGTATTTT. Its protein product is CASTGTDTQYF.

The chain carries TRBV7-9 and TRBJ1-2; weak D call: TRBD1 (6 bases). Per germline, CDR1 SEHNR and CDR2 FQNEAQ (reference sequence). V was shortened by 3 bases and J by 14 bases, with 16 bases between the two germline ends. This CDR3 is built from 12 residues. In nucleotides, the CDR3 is TGTGCCAGCAGCTTTGCGGGGGGGCCCAGGACCTTC. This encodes CASSFAGGPRTF. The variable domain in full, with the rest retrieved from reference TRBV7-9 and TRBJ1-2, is DTGVSQNPRHKITKRGQNVTFRCDPISEHNRLYWYRQTLGQGPEFLTYFQNEAQLEKSRLLSDRFSAERPKGSFSTLEIQRTEQGDSAMYLCASSFAGGPRTFGSGTRLTVV.

The CDR3 DNA sequence: TGTGCCAGCAGCTTATTCAGGGAACGGGATGAAAAACTGTTTTTT. It translates to CASSLFRERDEKLFF. The chain has TRBV5-5 and TRBJ1-4, with D perhaps TRBD1 (5 bases). V was trimmed by 2 bases and J by 6 bases, leaving 14 bases between them. The CDR3 totals 15 residues. Germline V lookup: CDR1 SGHKS, CDR2 YYEKEE (reference sequence).

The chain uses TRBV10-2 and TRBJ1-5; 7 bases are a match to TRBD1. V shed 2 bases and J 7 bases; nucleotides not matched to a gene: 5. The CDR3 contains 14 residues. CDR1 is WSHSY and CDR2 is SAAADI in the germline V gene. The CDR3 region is CASSETGDRQPQHF. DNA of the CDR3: TGCGCCAGCAGTGAGACGGGGGACAGACAGCCCCAGCATTTT.